The 3 T cell receptor beta chains listed next were all sequenced from one sample in a study of cytomegalovirus exposure and HLA in healthy donors. Generated by immunoSEQ multiplex PCR, the TCRdb table keeps only in-frame clones and is missing some. This sample has roughly 330,000 clones, with roughly 87% found just once. Sequencing was carried out using PBMCs. The receptors stem from a woman aged 30 to 39 in good health and CMV-seropositive.

Here the CDR3 reads CASNIDRDHTYEQYF. CDR3 DNA: TGTGCCAGCAACATCGACAGGGACCATACCTACGAGCAGTACTTC. The chain carries TRBV11-1 and TRBJ2-7; 7 positions agree with TRBD1. Looked up from germline, CDR1 is SGHAT and CDR2 is FQDESV (reference sequence). V trimming: 7 bases; J trimming: 2 bases; junction bases outside the gene matches: 11. CDR3 length equals 15 residues.

The chain uses TRBV7-6 and TRBJ1-5, with D possibly TRBD1 on 5 matching bases. Germline values: CDR1 SGHVS, CDR2 FNYEAQ. The CDR3 contains 17 residues. Deletions cut 5 bases from V and 1 base from J, with 18 bases between. The chain's CDR3 is CASSPLPDTGSNQPQHF. CDR3 DNA: TGTGCCAGCAGCCCACTCCCTGACACAGGAAGCAATCAGCCCCAGCATTTT.

The CDR3: CASSLERGWFQTGELFF. The DNA for the CDR3 is TGTGCCAGCAGCTTAGAAAGGGGGTGGTTTCAGACCGGGGAGCTGTTTTTT. J is TRBJ2-2 and V is TRBV7-6; weak D call: TRBD1 (6 bases). This CDR3 has 17 amino acids. From germline, CDR1 is SGHVS and CDR2 FNYEAQ. With 1 base removed from V and 5 bases from J, the gap between germline ends came to 17 bases.